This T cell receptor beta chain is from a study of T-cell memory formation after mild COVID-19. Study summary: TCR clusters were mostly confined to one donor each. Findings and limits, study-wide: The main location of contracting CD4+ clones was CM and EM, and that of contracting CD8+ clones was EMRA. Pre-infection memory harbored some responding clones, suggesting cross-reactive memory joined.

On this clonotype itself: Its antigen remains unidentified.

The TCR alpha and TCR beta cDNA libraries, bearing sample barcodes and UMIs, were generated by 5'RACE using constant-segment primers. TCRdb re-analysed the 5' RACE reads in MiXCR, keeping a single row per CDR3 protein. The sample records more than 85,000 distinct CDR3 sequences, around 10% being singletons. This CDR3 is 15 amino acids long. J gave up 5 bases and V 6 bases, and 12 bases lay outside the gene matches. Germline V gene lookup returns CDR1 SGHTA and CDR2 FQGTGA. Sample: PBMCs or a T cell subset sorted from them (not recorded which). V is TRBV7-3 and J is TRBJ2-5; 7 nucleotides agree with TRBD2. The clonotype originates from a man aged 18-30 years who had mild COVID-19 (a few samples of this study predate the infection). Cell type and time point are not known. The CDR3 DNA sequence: TGTGCCAGCAGATGGTCGGGGGGACCTGGGGAGACCCAGTACTTC. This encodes CASRWSGGPGETQYF.